This TCR beta chain was identified during a study of post-analysis software for immune sequencing data. Study-wide context: Relapsing-remitting, secondary progressive and progressive-relapsing multiple sclerosis were all included among the disease courses.

CDR3 size: 13 residues. Looked up from germline, CDR1 is SQVTM and CDR2 is ANQGSEA. Trimming removed 4 bases from V and 5 bases from J, with 14 bases in between. The authors incorporated unique molecular identifiers into the TCR beta cDNA libraries. TCRdb reprocessed the PCR reads via MiXCR and lists one record per CDR3 protein. The table shows approximately 660,000 distinct CDR3 sequences, with approximately 60% occurring only once. A word on this clonotype: Its matching antigen is unknown.

Points from the study as a whole: Patients with multiple sclerosis recorded significantly lower normalized Chao1 diversity than controls, the study found. Four or five TRBV segments, TRBV5-6, TRBV5-1 and TRBV20-1 among them, were found more frequent in patients than controls.

The source is a girl aged 2 to 10 with multiple sclerosis. The V gene is TRBV29-1, the J gene TRBJ2-5; tentatively, D is TRBD2 (5 bases). The specimen was blood. The CDR3, as DNA: TGCAGCGTTGCTTTAGCGCTTGGGGAGACCCAGTACTTC. Translation gives CSVALALGETQYF.